A selection of T cell receptor beta chains follows, all from one sample in a study of CD8 T cells in ankylosing spondylitis. TCRdb independently ran MiXCR on the 5' RACE reads; one entry per CDR3 protein. The sample comprises about 390,000 distinct CDR3 sequences, 20% to 25% of which are singletons, and about 17% rests with the top ten. Source material: blood, either unsorted or a sorted T cell fraction (not recorded which). Receptors were obtained from a male donor with ankylosing spondylitis. Each CDR3 is given with its conserved first and last residue. Each record gives: D gene, clone size, J gene, V gene, CDR3 DNA, CDR3 protein. A D gene is named only where the DNA matches it firmly. Only some rows state a clone size, as once, few, many or a class for expanded clones.

d_gene: .
abundance: .
j_gene: TRBJ1-5
v_gene: TRBV29-1
CDR3nt: TGCAGCGTCGCGTTTGGGACGGGCCAGCCCCAGCATTTT
CDR3aa: CSVAFGTGQPQHF

d_gene: .
abundance: .
j_gene: TRBJ2-1
v_gene: TRBV20-1
CDR3nt: TGCAGTGCTAGAGTATGGGCGGGAAGGGGCTACAATGAGCAGTTCTTC
CDR3aa: CSARVWAGRGYNEQFF

d_gene: .
abundance: few
j_gene: TRBJ1-1
v_gene: TRBV4-3
CDR3nt: TGCGCCAGCAGCCAAGACGTGGACAGTGACACTGAAGCTTTCTTT
CDR3aa: CASSQDVDSDTEAFF

d_gene: TRBD1
abundance: few
j_gene: TRBJ2-5
v_gene: TRBV18
CDR3nt: TGTGCCAGCTCACCGGGGACAGTAAAAGAGACCCAGTACTTC
CDR3aa: CASSPGTVKETQYF

d_gene: .
abundance: few
j_gene: TRBJ2-5
v_gene: TRBV4-1
CDR3nt: TGCGCCAGCAGCCAAGAAGAGTGGCGGCAAGAGACCCAGTACTTC
CDR3aa: CASSQEEWRQETQYF

d_gene: TRBD2
abundance: .
j_gene: TRBJ2-7
v_gene: TRBV28
CDR3nt: TGTGCCAGCAGTTCTAGCGGGAGGCAGCAGTACTTC
CDR3aa: CASSSSGRQQYF

d_gene: TRBD1
abundance: .
j_gene: TRBJ2-1
v_gene: TRBV9
CDR3nt: TGTGCCAGCAGCGTAGCTGGACAGGGGGCCGGTAATGAGCAGTTCTTC
CDR3aa: CASSVAGQGAGNEQFF

d_gene: .
abundance: .
j_gene: TRBJ2-3
v_gene: TRBV28
CDR3nt: TGTGCCAGCAGCACTTATTCTGGGACCGCAGTTATTAGAGATACGCAGTATTTT
CDR3aa: CASSTYSGTAVIRDTQYF

d_gene: TRBD1
abundance: few
j_gene: TRBJ2-1
v_gene: TRBV5-1
CDR3nt: TGCGCCAGCAGGCCTGTACAGGGGACCTACAATGAGCAGTTCTTC
CDR3aa: CASRPVQGTYNEQFF

d_gene: TRBD1
abundance: .
j_gene: TRBJ2-2
v_gene: TRBV28
CDR3nt: TGTGCCAGCAGTTTCGACCAGGGGGCATTTACCGGGGAGCTGTTTTTT
CDR3aa: CASSFDQGAFTGELFF

d_gene: TRBD2
abundance: .
j_gene: TRBJ2-1
v_gene: TRBV18
CDR3nt: TGTGCCAGCTCACCCGGAACTAGCGGTATGGATGAGCAGTTCTTC
CDR3aa: CASSPGTSGMDEQFF

d_gene: TRBD1
abundance: many
j_gene: TRBJ1-2
v_gene: TRBV4-2
CDR3nt: TGTGCCAGCAGCCACCTTACCCGACAGGGTTATGGCTACACCTTC
CDR3aa: CASSHLTRQGYGYTF

d_gene: .
abundance: few
j_gene: TRBJ2-3
v_gene: TRBV4-2
CDR3nt: TGTGCCAGCAGCCCAGGACTGGAGGATACGCAGTATTTT
CDR3aa: CASSPGLEDTQYF

d_gene: .
abundance: few
j_gene: TRBJ1-4
v_gene: TRBV2
CDR3nt: TGTGCCAGCAGTCGGGAACCTGCAACTAATGAAAAACTGTTTTTT
CDR3aa: CASSREPATNEKLFF

d_gene: TRBD1
abundance: few
j_gene: TRBJ1-2
v_gene: TRBV12-3/TRBV12-4
CDR3nt: TGTGCCAGCAGTTTGGACAGGGGAAGGGGCTACACCTTC
CDR3aa: CASSLDRGRGYTF

d_gene: .
abundance: .
j_gene: TRBJ2-1
v_gene: TRBV19
CDR3nt: TGTGCCAGTAGTATGACTAGTCTCCCTCTCAATGAGCAGTTTTTC
CDR3aa: CASSMTSLPLNEQFF

d_gene: TRBD1
abundance: .
j_gene: TRBJ2-5
v_gene: TRBV15
CDR3nt: TGTGCCACCAGCAGAGCTGGGACAGAGGAGACCCAGTACTTC
CDR3aa: CATSRAGTEETQYF

d_gene: TRBD1
abundance: few
j_gene: TRBJ2-7
v_gene: TRBV2
CDR3nt: TGTGCCAGCAGTGAAGCGCTTAGGACAGGGGTCTCCTACGAGCAGTACTTC
CDR3aa: CASSEALRTGVSYEQYF

d_gene: .
abundance: .
j_gene: TRBJ2-2
v_gene: TRBV6-5
CDR3nt: TGTGCCAGCAGTTACTCCGGACTGGGCGGGGAGCTGTTTTTT
CDR3aa: CASSYSGLGGELFF

d_gene: .
abundance: few
j_gene: TRBJ1-1
v_gene: TRBV29-1
CDR3nt: TGCAGCGTTGAAGTACAGAGCACTGAAGCTTTCTTT
CDR3aa: CSVEVQSTEAFF

d_gene: TRBD2
abundance: .
j_gene: TRBJ2-1
v_gene: TRBV20-1
CDR3nt: TGCAGTGCTCTTAGCGGGAGGGCCTATGAGCAGTTCTTC
CDR3aa: CSALSGRAYEQFF

d_gene: .
abundance: few
j_gene: TRBJ1-1
v_gene: TRBV2
CDR3nt: TGTGCCAGCCCGCGGGGGACTGAAGCTTTCTTT
CDR3aa: CASPRGTEAFF

d_gene: .
abundance: .
j_gene: TRBJ1-2
v_gene: TRBV4-1
CDR3nt: TGCGCCAGCAGCCATTTGGTGGAATCTCGGCTTTCTAACTATGGCTACACCTTC
CDR3aa: CASSHLVESRLSNYGYTF

d_gene: .
abundance: .
j_gene: TRBJ1-5
v_gene: TRBV20-1
CDR3nt: TGCAGTGCGAGCGTCCCAGGGGAGAAAGATTATAATCAGCCCCAGCATTTT
CDR3aa: CSASVPGEKDYNQPQHF

d_gene: .
abundance: .
j_gene: TRBJ2-3
v_gene: TRBV20-1
CDR3nt: TGCAGTGCTGCGGACTCCGGGACGTCTAATTATCCGCAGTATTTT
CDR3aa: CSAADSGTSNYPQYF

d_gene: TRBD2
abundance: .
j_gene: TRBJ2-1
v_gene: TRBV12-5
CDR3nt: TGTGCTAGTGCCGCGGGGGGCGGGAGCTACAATGAGCAGTTCTTC
CDR3aa: CASAAGGGSYNEQFF

d_gene: .
abundance: few
j_gene: TRBJ2-1
v_gene: TRBV5-1
CDR3nt: TGCGCCAGCAGAACTAAGAGCAATGAGCAGTTCTTC
CDR3aa: CASRTKSNEQFF

d_gene: TRBD1
abundance: few
j_gene: TRBJ2-1
v_gene: TRBV7-6
CDR3nt: TGTGCCAGCAGCTTCGGGACAGGGGTTAATTTTGAGCAGTTCTTC
CDR3aa: CASSFGTGVNFEQFF

d_gene: .
abundance: few
j_gene: TRBJ2-1
v_gene: TRBV20-1
CDR3nt: TGCAGTGCTAGTGCCTTCGCCCCGTTCTTC
CDR3aa: CSASAFAPFF